These T cell receptor beta chains were read from a single sample in a study of blood T cell repertoires in COVID-19. The assay was immunoSEQ multiplex PCR, and TCRdb's table has in-frame clones only and misses some. This table has some 400,000 clones, 70% to 90% appearing once. The specimen sequenced was PBMCs or T cells enriched from blood (not recorded which). These receptors were taken from a man under 40 who had recovered from COVID-19. Each CDR3 is given without its conserved first and last residue. Expanded clones are given a class, and other clones once, few, many or no size at all.

TRBJ2-2	.	TRBV5-1	ASSSTNTGELF
TRBJ1-1	.	TRBV7-9	ASSFPQGWVF
TRBJ2-1	.	TRBV2	ASRGQYSYNEQF
TRBJ1-2	.	TRBV12-3/TRBV12-4	ASSGQRDYGYT
TRBJ2-7	few	TRBV30	AWREGQGLGEQY
TRBJ2-5	.	TRBV11-2	ASSLGSPGETQY
TRBJ2-7	.	TRBV15	ATSGQASYEQY
TRBJ2-1	once	TRBV6-1	ASSERDDYNEQF
TRBJ1-3	.	TRBV19	ASSIQGRGSGNTIY
TRBJ2-2	.	TRBV6-5	ASSHGGNGELF
TRBJ1-5	.	TRBV2	ASNVPGQGSSNQPQH
TRBJ1-4	once	TRBV4-2	ASSYRDSRNEKLF
TRBJ2-7	.	TRBV4-1	ASSQKPTAGSVYEQY
TRBJ1-2	.	TRBV20-1	SARGASGYT
TRBJ1-3	.	TRBV10-1	ASSESEISGNTIY
TRBJ2-7	.	TRBV30	AWNRGAYEQY
TRBJ1-2	.	TRBV15	ATSRMDSAYGYT
TRBJ1-1	.	TRBV5-1	ASSLGAPNTEAF
TRBJ1-6	.	TRBV7-6	ASSLADKGQGLQSPLH
TRBJ1-2	.	TRBV10-3	AISQGDGYT
TRBJ1-1	.	TRBV5-1	ASSLGDSLGEAF
TRBJ1-4	.	TRBV18	ASSPGQGSEKLF
TRBJ2-2	.	TRBV11-2	ASSLDLGPPGNTGELF
TRBJ1-1	.	TRBV6-5	ASRTGDTEAF
TRBJ2-4	.	TRBV5-4	ASSAGQGKNIQY
TRBJ2-3	.	TRBV4-3	ASSQGPRGFADTQY
TRBJ2-7	.	TRBV7-2	ASSLSRSAYEQY
TRBJ1-1	.	TRBV12-3/TRBV12-4	ASSFYYNTEAF
TRBJ2-1	.	TRBV5-6	ASSFGQGSYNEQF
TRBJ2-4	.	TRBV7-9	ASSLGQFQY
TRBJ2-5	.	TRBV5-1	ASSMAGEETQY
TRBJ1-2	.	TRBV29-1	SVLPFETEVNYGYT
TRBJ2-1	.	TRBV5-1	ASSSQVPGLAGVYNEQF
TRBJ1-2	.	TRBV23-1	ASSTRGFGYT
TRBJ2-3	.	TRBV29-1	SVEDLPDTQY
TRBJ1-3	once	TRBV4-2	ASSRDSDRSGNTIY
TRBJ2-1	.	TRBV27	ASSLFRLHNEQF
TRBJ1-5	.	TRBV6-5	ASSHGVNQPQH
TRBJ1-1	once	TRBV5-1	ASSPEGITEAF
TRBJ1-6	.	TRBV5-1	ASKASGDYNSPLH
TRBJ2-3	once	TRBV7-3	ASSPGGRTDTQY
TRBJ1-5	.	TRBV7-8	ASSRDSNNVPQH
TRBJ2-3	.	TRBV4-1	ASSQPDYTDTQY
TRBJ2-5	.	TRBV9	ASSVAAGARQETQY
TRBJ1-6	.	TRBV18	ASSQSQGQNSPLH
TRBJ2-2	.	TRBV7-9	ASSPKDSNTGELF
TRBJ2-1	.	TRBV3-1/TRBV3-2	ASSWTGENEQF
TRBJ1-2	.	TRBV19	ASSTGTGFGYT
TRBJ1-4	.	TRBV5-1	ASSLVEGAYEKLF
TRBJ1-5	once	TRBV19	ATTLGTQSNQPQH
TRBJ1-2	.	TRBV19	ASSIGGRADYGYT
TRBJ1-1	.	TRBV7-9	ASSGAGSTEAF
TRBJ2-1	.	TRBV7-3	ASSPNGGGGNEWF
TRBJ2-3	.	TRBV29-1	SDQRRGTDTQY
TRBJ1-5	once	TRBV5-1	ASSLGQSSNQPQH